One sample yielded the 2 T cell receptor beta chains listed below, sequenced in a study of Graves' ophthalmopathy and Graves' hyperthyroidism. Scientists amplified the TCR beta CDR3 regions from RNA transcripts. Investigators did first-round RT-PCR with HTBI primers, then second-round multiplex PCR. TCRdb called the multiplex PCR reads again in MiXCR, with one record for every CDR3 protein. The repertoire holds 500,000 to 700,000 distinct CDR3 sequences, 22% seen once, with more than 5.5% in the top ten. The sequenced sample consisted of peripheral blood. Receptors originate from a woman in her late teens or twenties with stable Graves' hyperthyroidism. Some clones in this sample may be carry-over from other donors' samples.

This clonotype has just a few counts. The chain uses TRBV19 and TRBJ2-3; no reliable D call. Per germline, CDR1 LNHDA and CDR2 SQIVND (reference sequence). The V and J ends lost 3 bases and 2 bases respectively, with 9 bases between them. This CDR3 spans 14 amino acids. Written as DNA, the CDR3 is TGTGCCAGTAGTATTGGTCAGATCACAGATACGCAGTATTTT. This gives the protein CASSIGQITDTQYF.

Remarks on this clonotype: A much larger clonotype is one base distant, so this may be a read error. The chain links TRBV12-5 to TRBJ2-5; D is ambiguous. The V end lost 11 bases, the J end lost 7 bases, and 17 bases lay between the germline ends. The CDR3 is made up of 12 amino acids. Germline CDR1 and CDR2: LGHNT and FRNRAP. CDR3 nucleotide sequence: TGTGCTGGTGCCCTTCTCTCTGGGACCCAGTACTTC. It is translated as CAGALLSGTQYF.